Listed here are 13 T cell receptor beta chains from one sample, sequenced in a study of blood T cell repertoires in COVID-19. TCRdb keeps only in-frame clones here, not all; method: immunoSEQ multiplex PCR. The sample contains over 100,000 clones, roughly four fifths of which appear only once. Sequenced material: peripheral blood. Every receptor here comes from a man aged 65-85 years with acute or convalescent COVID-19.

The V call is TRBV5-1, the J call TRBJ1-1; 7 bases agree with TRBD1. CDR1 is SGHRS and CDR2 is YFSETQ in the germline V gene. V was pared by 3 bases and J by 7 bases, with 6 bases of the junction left unmatched. The CDR3 loop spans 13 amino acids. The CDR3 loop is CASSSTGIGEAFF. As DNA, the CDR3 is TGCGCCAGCAGCTCGACAGGGATAGGTGAAGCTTTCTTT.

The chain recombines TRBV4-1 with TRBJ1-5; a possible D gene is TRBD1 (6 bases). The germline CDR1 and CDR2 sequences are MGHRA and YSYEKL. V was shortened by 1 base and J by 4 bases, with 23 bases between the two germline ends. The CDR3 sequence is 19 residues long. The CDR3 DNA reads as TGCGCCAGCAGCCAAGGCCCCTCGGGGGGGCGATTAAGGAATCAGCCCCAGCATTTT. It specifies CASSQGPSGGRLRNQPQHF.

This clone was seen more than once but under ten times. This chain joins TRBV5-1 and TRBJ2-7, with D possibly TRBD2 on 5 matching bases. This CDR3 has 14 amino acids. CDR1 is SGHRS, CDR2 YFSETQ, per germline. The ends were cut back, 3 bases at V and 6 bases at J, with 16 bases in the middle. CDR3: CASSWSLAEGEQYF. The CDR3 bases are TGCGCCAGCAGCTGGAGCCTCGCCGAGGGCGAGCAGTACTTC.

The sample holds a few counts of this clone. The J gene is TRBJ1-3, the V gene TRBV7-9; the D gene is possibly TRBD1 (6 bases). The length of the CDR3 is 16 residues. Between the trimmed V and J ends, which lost 5 bases and 0 bases, there was a span of 14 bases. From germline, CDR1 is SEHNR and CDR2 FQNEAQ (reference sequence). The DNA of the CDR3 is TGTGCCAGCAGCCGAAAACAGGGTGCCTCTGGAAACACCATATATTTT. The encoded protein is CASSRKQGASGNTIYF.

V gene TRBV5-1 combines with J gene TRBJ1-1; D not certain. V was shortened by 0 bases and J by 5 bases, with 8 bases between the two germline ends. The CDR3 covers 13 residues. Per germline, CDR1 SGHRS and CDR2 YFSETQ. The CDR3, as DNA: TGCGCCAGCAGCTTGGCCCCACAGACTGAAGCTTTCTTT. It translates to CASSLAPQTEAFF.

This sequence joins TRBV5-1 and TRBJ1-1, with D possibly TRBD1 on 6 matching bases. V lost 1 base to trimming and J lost 3 bases, with 10 bases between them. Germline V gene sequence: CDR1 SGHRS, CDR2 YFSETQ. The CDR3 contains 14 residues. CDR3 loop: CASSLQGRDTEAFF. CDR3 DNA sequence: TGCGCCAGCAGCTTGCAGGGGCGCGACACTGAAGCTTTCTTT.

This chain joins TRBV6-1 and TRBJ2-7, with 10 bases that match TRBD1. The CDR3 runs 15 residues. The V gene end was trimmed by 2 bases and the J gene end by 3 bases; junction bases not matched to a gene: 4. Germline CDR1 is MNHNS and CDR2 is SASEGT. The CDR3 spells CASSENWTGGYEQYF. The CDR3 nucleotides are TGTGCCAGCAGTGAAAACTGGACAGGGGGCTACGAGCAGTACTTC.

The chain is built from TRBV28 and TRBJ1-4; D call uncertain. V was shortened by 3 bases and J by 0 bases, with 8 bases between the two germline ends. The CDR3 runs 15 residues. Germline values: CDR1 MDHEN, CDR2 SYDVKM. Here the CDR3 DNA reads TGTGCCAGCAGTTTGCAACCGGCAACTAATGAAAAACTGTTTTTT. Translation: CASSLQPATNEKLFF. Combining the CDR3 with reference TRBV28 and TRBJ1-4 gives the whole variable domain DVKVTQSSRYLVKRTGEKVFLECVQDMDHENMFWYRQDPGLGLRLIYFSYDVKMKEKGDIPEGYSVSREKKERFSLILESASTNQTSMYLCASSLQPATNEKLFFGSGTQLSVL.

V usage is TRBV27 and J usage is TRBJ2-7; 13 bases fit TRBD2. This CDR3 region has 18 residues. V dropped 6 bases and J dropped 3; count of bases not matched to a gene: 14. Germline CDR1 and CDR2: MNHEY and SMNVEV (reference sequence). CDR3 DNA: TGTGCCAGCAGACGACCGGGACTAGCGGGAAGTGGTCGCTACGAGCAGTACTTC. Amino acids: CASRRPGLAGSGRYEQYF.

The J gene is TRBJ1-1, the V gene TRBV2, with D possibly matching TRBD1 (6 bases). Germline-derived CDR1 and CDR2 are SNHLY and FYNNEI. The CDR3 length is 12 residues. V dropped 6 bases and J dropped 6 bases, with 11 bases sitting between them. CDR3 DNA sequence: TGTGCCAGCAGGTCGACAGGTCCTGAAGCTTTCTTT. It specifies CASRSTGPEAFF.

The rearrangement joins TRBV19 to TRBJ1-5; maybe TRBD1 (6 bases). CDR1 is LNHDA, CDR2 SQIVND, per germline (reference sequence). The V end lost 0 bases, the J end lost 9 bases, and 15 bases lay between the germline ends. The CDR3 totals 15 residues. The CDR3 sequence: CASSIDWTARMPQHF. The CDR3 DNA reads TGTGCCAGTAGTATAGACTGGACAGCAAGGATGCCCCAGCATTTT.

The chain combines TRBV10-3 with TRBJ2-1, with D tentatively TRBD1 or TRBD2 (9 bases each). Germline CDR1 is ENHRY and CDR2 is SYGVKD. CDR3 length equals 20 residues. Trimming pared 4 bases from V and 6 bases from J, leaving 31 bases between. CDR3 nucleotide sequence: TGTGCCATCAGTGGGGACAGGGTGGGGATAGCGGGAGAAGTTTTCAATGAGCAGTTCTTC. This codes for CAISGDRVGIAGEVFNEQFF.

The chain combines TRBV5-1 with TRBJ1-6, with unresolved D. Between the trimmed V and J ends, which lost 1 base and 5 bases, there was a span of 10 bases. Germline V gene lookup returns CDR1 SGHRS and CDR2 YFSETQ. The CDR3 has 15 amino acids. The CDR3 sequence: CASSLLVRNNSPLHF. For the CDR3, the DNA is TGCGCCAGCAGCTTGTTGGTCAGAAATAATTCACCCCTCCACTTT.